A single sample is the source of the 11 T cell receptor beta chains below, sequenced in a study of cytomegalovirus exposure and HLA in healthy donors. The method was immunoSEQ multiplex PCR; TCRdb's version includes in-frame clones alone and lacks a portion of them. The sample has roughly 250,000 clones; approximately 86% are singletons. Sequencing was performed on PBMCs. The receptors were sampled from a woman in her 30s in good health and CMV-seropositive.

This chain joins TRBV15 and TRBJ2-7; D is perhaps TRBD1 (6 bases). Between the trimmed V and J ends, which lost 1 base and 0 bases, there was a span of 13 bases. The CDR3 is 16 residues long. The germline gives CDR1 LNHNV, CDR2 YYDKDF (reference sequence). CDR3: CATSRGQVLYSYEQYF. CDR3 in DNA: TGTGCCACCAGCAGAGGACAGGTACTCTACTCCTACGAGCAGTACTTC.

This clone was detected once. The chain uses TRBV5-1 and TRBJ2-3; no clear D gene. Germline assignment: CDR1 SGHRS and CDR2 YFSETQ. V was clipped by 4 bases and J by 0 bases, with 6 bases between them. The CDR3 is 13 amino acids. Here the CDR3 reads CASSVGSTDTQYF. CDR3 nucleotide sequence: TGCGCCAGCAGCGTCGGGAGCACAGATACGCAGTATTTT. The full variable domain, completed using reference TRBV5-1 and TRBJ2-3, is KAGVTQTPRYLIKTRGQQVTLSCSPISGHRSVSWYQQTPGQGLQFLFEYFSETQRNKGNFPGRFSGRQFSNSRSEMNVSTLELGDSALYLCASSVGSTDTQYFGPGTRLTVL.

The chain combines TRBV6-1 with TRBJ1-5, with D unresolved. The CDR3 length is 15 residues. Germline CDR1 reads MNHNS; CDR2 reads SASEGT. Trimming stripped 3 bases from V and 2 bases from J, with 11 bases between. The CDR3 here is CASSDFSGGNQPQHF. The CDR3 DNA is TGTGCCAGCAGTGATTTTTCAGGTGGCAATCAGCCCCAGCATTTT.

The V call is TRBV7-8, the J call TRBJ2-5, with 11 nucleotides matching TRBD2. The CDR3 loop spans 16 amino acids. Germline CDR1 and CDR2: SGHVS and FQNEAQ. The V gene end was trimmed by 5 bases and the J gene end by 2 bases; junction bases not matched to a gene: 7. CDR3 nucleotides: TGTGCCAGCAGCCTCCGACTAGCGGGGCAACAAGAGACCCAGTACTTC. Protein: CASSLRLAGQQETQYF.

The chain combines TRBV2 with TRBJ2-3; 7 bases align to TRBD2. The germline V gene has CDR1 SNHLY and CDR2 FYNNEI. This CDR3 spans 15 amino acids. V was pared by 4 bases and J by 7 bases, with 11 bases of the junction left unmatched. Here the CDR3 DNA reads TGTGCCAGCAGTGGAGCTAGCGGTCCAAATCATACGCAGTATTTT. It is translated as CASSGASGPNHTQYF.

This chain uses TRBV6-5 with TRBJ1-1; 8 bases line up with TRBD1. The CDR3 length is 14 residues. Losses at the gene ends were 6 bases for V and 1 base for J; bases not matched to a gene: 4. Germline values: CDR1 MNHEY, CDR2 SVGAGI. CDR3 loop: CASRTGEANTEAFF. The CDR3 coding sequence is TGTGCCAGCAGGACAGGGGAAGCGAACACTGAAGCTTTCTTT.

V gene TRBV5-4 combines with J gene TRBJ1-1; 7 nucleotides align to TRBD1. Per germline, CDR1 SGHNT and CDR2 YYREEE (reference sequence). The V and J ends lost 0 bases and 2 bases, in that order; junction bases with no gene match: 10. This CDR3 comprises 17 residues. The CDR3 coding sequence is TGTGCCAGCAGCTTGGAGACAGGGTTTTTTTCCAACACTGAAGCTTTCTTT. The encoded protein is CASSLETGFFSNTEAFF.

The chain joins TRBV2 to TRBJ2-3; 9 bases fit TRBD2. The CDR3 is 16 residues long. With V trimmed by 5 bases and J by 3 bases, 9 bases remained unmatched. Looked up from germline, CDR1 is SNHLY and CDR2 is FYNNEI. Written as DNA, the CDR3 is TGTGCCAGCAGTTGGTCTAGCGGGACTAATACAGATACGCAGTATTTT. It codes for CASSWSSGTNTDTQYF.

This chain uses TRBV15 with TRBJ2-7, with D possibly matching TRBD2 (5 bases). Germline CDR1 LNHNV, CDR2 YYDKDF (reference sequence). Trimming took 1 base from V and 3 from J, leaving 13 bases between them. The length of the CDR3 is 15 residues. As DNA, the CDR3 is TGTGCCACCAGCAGAGCCCGGGAATATGACTACGAGCAGTACTTC. Its translation is CATSRAREYDYEQYF. Based on the CDR3 plus reference TRBV15 and TRBJ2-7, the full variable domain is DAMVIQNPRYQVTQFGKPVTLSCSQTLNHNVMYWYQQKSSQAPKLLFHYYDKDFNNEADTPDNFQSRRPNTSFCFLDIRSPGLGDTAMYLCATSRAREYDYEQYFGPGTRLTVT.

This sequence joins TRBV5-4 and TRBJ2-1; 9 nucleotides match TRBD2. V was pared by 0 bases and J by 3 bases, with 4 bases of the junction left unmatched. CDR1 and CDR2 (germline): SGHNT, YYREEE (reference sequence). This CDR3 spans 16 amino acids. CDR3 coding DNA: TGTGCCAGCAGCTTGGGCGGCGGGAGGGACTACAATGAGCAGTTCTTC. This encodes CASSLGGGRDYNEQFF.

This chain uses TRBV28 with TRBJ2-7; a possible D gene is TRBD2 (6 bases). V dropped 2 bases and J dropped 2 bases, with 10 bases sitting between them. The CDR3 consists of 14 residues. CDR1 MDHEN and CDR2 SYDVKM come from the germline V gene. CDR3 DNA sequence: TGTGCCAGCAGTTTAGCCGGGACTCCCTACGAGCAGTACTTC. This translates into CASSLAGTPYEQYF.